This TCR beta chain is drawn from a study of CD8+ T cells in alopecia areata. The wider study: It was roughly 6-10-week-old female C3H/HeJ mice that received skin from 6-12-month-old C3H/HeJ graft donors with spontaneous alopecia.

General study points: Mice gave a clearer picture of TCR sharing than patients did, possibly for HLA-related reasons. Normal scalp showed lower clonality than lesional scalp, especially alopecia totalis/universalis. Scalp specimens additionally yield sequences from normal skin's resident alphabeta T cells.

RNA extraction was followed by reverse transcription into cDNA, which acted as the sequencing template. Profiled with immunoSEQ multiplex PCR; TCRdb holds only in-frame clones, not every one. Recorded here are about 270,000 clones, none singletons. The table lists this clone with a few counts. Its antigen is undetermined. Genes and germline come from the mouse. The sequence runs out 4 residues before the end of the CDR3; the remainder is reconstructed from the germline J gene. The ends were cut back, 2 bases at V and 3 bases at J, with 12 bases in the middle. CDR3 length: 15 amino acids. Germline V gives CDR1 NSQYPW, CDR2 LRSPGD (reference sequence). The study sorted pooled cutaneous lymph node cells by CD4, CD8alpha, NKG2D, NKG2ACE and other markers.

Sequencing was carried out using CD4+ T cells sorted from a lymph node. The sequence derives from a C3H/HeJ mouse with alopecia areata. Strain haplotype at MHC: H2-k. The V gene is TRBV1, the J gene TRBJ2-5; TRBD1 might be the D (7 bases). CDR3 DNA, as far as it was read: TGCACCTGCAGTGCACCAAAGGGGGCGCAAGAC. Protein: CTCSAPKGAQD. The entire CDR3 reads CTCSAPKGAQDTQYF.